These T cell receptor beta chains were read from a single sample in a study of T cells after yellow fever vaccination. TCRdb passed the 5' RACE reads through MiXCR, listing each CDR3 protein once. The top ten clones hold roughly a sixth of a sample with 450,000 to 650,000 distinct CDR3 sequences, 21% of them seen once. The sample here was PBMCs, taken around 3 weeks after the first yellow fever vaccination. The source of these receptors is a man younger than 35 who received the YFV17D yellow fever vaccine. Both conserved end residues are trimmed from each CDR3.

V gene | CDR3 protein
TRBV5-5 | ASSLSVRGQDYGYT
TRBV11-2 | ASSPGPRGTDTQY
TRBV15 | ATSRDIGFSGNTIY
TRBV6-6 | ASSYSGGSGYT
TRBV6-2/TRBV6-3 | ASSYVVTEAF
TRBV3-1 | ASSPGQGPNQPQH
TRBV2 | AGIMNTEAF
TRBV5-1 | ASSQSTGGLNEQF
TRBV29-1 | SAVNGISNTIY
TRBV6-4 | ASSDSPYTGELF
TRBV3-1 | ASSPGQGLITGELF
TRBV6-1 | ASSDTGAPRTDTQY
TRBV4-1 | ASSQTGQGGDEQY
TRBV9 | ASNVGGAAPGELF
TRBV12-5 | ASGPDRGETQY
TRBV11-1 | ASSSWRTENSPLH
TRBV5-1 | ASSFSGAATNEKLF
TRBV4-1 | ASTSGLASTDTQY
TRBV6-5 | ASSSPGDETQY
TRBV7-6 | ASSFRPVAGGHHEQF
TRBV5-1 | ASSIFPRQETQY
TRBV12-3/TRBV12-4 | ASSLRGLAGAYEQY
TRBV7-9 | ASSRQGSGTYNEQF
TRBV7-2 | ASSQRDRGRLTDTQY
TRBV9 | ASSVGSSNTGELF
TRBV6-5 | ASSHSGTGENEQF
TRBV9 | ASSLSGGDEQF
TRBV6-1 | ASRLGQGANIQY
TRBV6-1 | ASSGPTGVNTEAF
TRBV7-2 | ASSPPGIGNTEAF
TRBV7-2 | ASSSTPTDTQY
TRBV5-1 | ASSSSQGDHSPLH
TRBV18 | ASSSPGQQETQY
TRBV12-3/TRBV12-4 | ASSGQLNEQF
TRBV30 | AWSAFTEAF
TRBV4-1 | ASSQHPWTDSGANVLT
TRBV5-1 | ASSPRSGNTEAF
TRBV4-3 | ASSQDFAGELF
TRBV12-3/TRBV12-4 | ASTPYTDTQY
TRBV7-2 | ASSFSGTSGSTDTQY
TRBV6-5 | ASSYRPPGDYGYT